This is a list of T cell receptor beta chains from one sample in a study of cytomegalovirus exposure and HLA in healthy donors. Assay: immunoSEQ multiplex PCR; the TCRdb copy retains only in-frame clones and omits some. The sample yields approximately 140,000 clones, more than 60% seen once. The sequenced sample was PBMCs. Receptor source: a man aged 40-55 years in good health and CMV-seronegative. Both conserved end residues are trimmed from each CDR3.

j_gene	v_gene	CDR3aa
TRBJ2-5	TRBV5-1	ASSHGQVKETQY
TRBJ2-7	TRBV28	ASSFLGLSGGIYEQY
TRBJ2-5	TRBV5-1	ASSSGLETQY
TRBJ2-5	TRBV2	ASTGQGWETQY
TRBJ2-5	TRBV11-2	ASSLESGQGGETQY
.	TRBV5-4	ASNQQGSTGEQY
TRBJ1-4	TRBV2	ASRGTPDEKLF
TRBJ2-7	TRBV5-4	ASRLDRGLAYEQY
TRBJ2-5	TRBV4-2	ASGKAGGAETQY
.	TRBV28	ASSPLGLESYEQY
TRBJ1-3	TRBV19	ASSEWSSGNTIY
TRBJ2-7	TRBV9	ASGTGQNFYEQY
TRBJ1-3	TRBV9	ASSVDPGGGNTIY
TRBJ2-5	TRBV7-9	ASSLYGEPGETQY
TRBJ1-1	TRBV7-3	ASSPSGFTEAF
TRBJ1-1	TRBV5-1	ASRSTGGRGNTEAF
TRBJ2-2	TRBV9	ASSVTGTKNTGELF
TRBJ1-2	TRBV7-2	ASSLYTGTAEGYGYT
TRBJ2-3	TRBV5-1	ASSLAGADTQY
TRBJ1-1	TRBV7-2	ASSWDRGRDTEAF
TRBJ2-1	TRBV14	ASSQVTSSGTGMRNEQF
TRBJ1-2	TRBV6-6	ASSLGRTGGNYGYT
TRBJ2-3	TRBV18	ASSPTGGSADTQY
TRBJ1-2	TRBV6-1	ASRGTGNYGYT
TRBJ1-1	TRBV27	ASSFAGGSTEAF
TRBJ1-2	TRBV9	ASSVEGVGYGYT
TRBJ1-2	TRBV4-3	ASSQGDRQDYGYT
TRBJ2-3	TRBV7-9	ASSPPGQKLTDTQY
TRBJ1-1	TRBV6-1	ASTEPTGNTEAF
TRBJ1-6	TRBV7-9	ASSLLQGAATPLH
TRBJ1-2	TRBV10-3	AISVEGSGYGYT
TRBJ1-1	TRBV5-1	ASSATGSPNTEAF
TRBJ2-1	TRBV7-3	ASSGGQGTYNEQF
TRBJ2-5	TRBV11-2	ASSLDSEVGTEETQY
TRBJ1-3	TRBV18	ASSPGQTIGNTIY
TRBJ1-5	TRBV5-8	ASTPAQLAVGNQPQH
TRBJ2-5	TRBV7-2	ASSLGLAGVETQY
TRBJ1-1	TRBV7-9	ASSLAIGVNTEAF
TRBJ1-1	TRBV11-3	ASSLSGSAGTEAF